Included here is one T cell receptor (beta chain) sequence, with context. This clone's antigen is unknown. The sample holds no much larger clone one base away, and base qualities are not on file. Profiling of TCR beta VDJ combinations and CDR3 sequences used genomic DNA as the template. An Illumina HiSeq 2000 was used for TCR repertoire sequencing. The authors' pipeline ran thus. TRBV/TRBJ rearrangement plots, CDR3 size and DJ length profiles, and Simpson's diversity index were used to assess repertoires. Whichever DNA sequence was most abundant in the deep sequencing data was defined as the immunodominant clone. CDR3 amino acid sequences were checked for sharing between subjects and were compared against published repertoires and the VDJdb database. The public reads were reanalyzed by TCRdb: fastp trimming at Q25, MiXCR alignment, in-frame beta chains only. All rows with the same CDR3 protein become a single entry with the most common DNA and genes. The V and J calls come from TCRdb's annotation, not from the publication. This sample gives 150,000 to 200,000 distinct CDR3 sequences in total; around half of them show up just once. Together, the top ten hold more than 0.85% of the sample.

The sample belongs to a study of CD8+CD57+ T cells in acquired aplastic anemia (dated by TCRdb to the late 2010s). As for the study more broadly: Extracted DNA from sorted CD4+ and CD8+ cells averaged around 3.3 ug, ranging from about 0.17 to 30 ug. A CD8+CD57+ expansion meant a frequency higher than the mean frequency seen in healthy subjects. Overall study outcomes, separate from this receptor: Between patients and healthy controls, no significant difference in CD8+ Simpson's diversity was found (P=0.060). Although some 28 CD8+ CDR3 sequences were shared by patients and controls, these sequences appeared highly expressed in patients and within the immunodominant clones of patients.

Flow cytometry had shown CD8+CD57+ cell expansion in the patients selected for sequencing. All patients had severe acquired aplastic anemia diagnosed by International Study of Aplastic Anemia and Agranulocytosis and Camitta criteria. No patient had received any therapy when blood was sampled. In this study, sorted CD4+ and CD8+ T cells from the blood of healthy subjects and of severe aplastic anemia patients had their TCR repertoires deep-sequenced. In the USA, patient enrollment took place under clinicaltrials.gov protocols 00001620, 01623167, 00001397, 00071045, 00081523 and 00961064. Ficoll-Paque density gradient centrifugation was used to isolate peripheral blood mononuclear cells. Before DNA extraction, CD4+ and CD8+ T cells were sorted by FACS or by magnetic beads. Trimming takes 8 bases off V and 9 bases off J; junction bases not matched to a gene: 8. The germline V gene encodes CDR1 DFQATT and CDR2 SNEGSKA (reference sequence). The CDR3, cysteine through phenylalanine, is 13 amino acids long. Only CDR3 DNA is held: 39 bases, read in frame from base 1.

This clonotype originated in a human donor with aplastic anemia. Specimen: sorted CD4+, CD8+, or CD8+CD57+ T cells (not recorded which) from PBMCs. The chain links TRBV20-1 with TRBJ2-1, and 12 junctional nucleotides match TRBD1. This receptor carries the CDR3 CSTPGQGAFEQFF. At the DNA level, the sequence is TGCAGTACGCCGGGACAGGGGGCCTTTGAGCAGTTCTTC.